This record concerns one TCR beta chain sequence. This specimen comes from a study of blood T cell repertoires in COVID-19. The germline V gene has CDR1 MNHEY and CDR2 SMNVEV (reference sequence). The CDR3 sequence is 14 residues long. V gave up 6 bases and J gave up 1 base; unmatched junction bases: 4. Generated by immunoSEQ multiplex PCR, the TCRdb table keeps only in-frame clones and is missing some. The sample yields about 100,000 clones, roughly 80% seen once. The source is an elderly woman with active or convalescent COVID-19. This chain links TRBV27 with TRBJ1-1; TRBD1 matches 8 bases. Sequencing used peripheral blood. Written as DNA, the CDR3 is TGTGCCAGCAGCGCCGGGACAGGGAACACTGAAGCTTTCTTT. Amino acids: CASSAGTGNTEAFF.